The next 8 T cell receptor beta chains were all read from a single sample in a study of read filtering for tumor transcriptome and immune sequencing (dated by TCRdb to 2020 to 2022). The listed sequencing device is Illumina HiSeq 4000. TCR libraries were constructed from 400 ng RNA using the Immunoverse kit, and molecular barcoded adaptors covering alpha/delta and beta/gamma chains were employed. Using fastp trimming at Q25 and MiXCR clonotype assembly, TCRdb reanalyzed the public sequencing data and kept in-frame beta chains. CDR3 protein duplicates are merged, each entry listing the most common genes and DNA. This sample has some 15,000 distinct CDR3 sequences in its table, and about a fifth of those were observed once. In total, the top ten clones hold about 84% of the sample. Sequences were obtained from a population of CD138-negative cells sorted from bone marrow. In light of the paper, this sample's cell subset or site label describes: bone marrow mononuclear cells depleted of CD138+ plasma/myeloma cells by negative magnetic selection. Source of these receptors: a donor at least 40 years old with multiple myeloma.

Worth noting for this clonotype: This may be a read error, as it is one base from a much larger clone. This sequence joins TRBV12-3 or TRBV12-4 and TRBJ1-2, with D tentatively TRBD1 (5 bases). The CDR3 is 15 residues long. This CDR3 reads CASSFSLGGGYGCTF. The CDR3 coding sequence is TGTGCCAGCAGTTTTTCCCTGGGGGGAGGCTATGGCTGCACCTTC.

This rearrangement joins TRBV19 to TRBJ2-1; tentatively, D is TRBD1 or TRBD2 (5 bases each). Germline V gene sequence: CDR1 LNHDA, CDR2 SQIVND (reference sequence). This CDR3 comprises 17 residues. V shed 0 bases and J shed 9 bases, with 21 bases lying between them. DNA of the CDR3: TGTGCCAGTAGTATAGAGGGGCGCTGGGACCTACCCCCTGAGCAGTTCTTC. Its protein product is CASSIEGRWDLPPEQFF.

A note on this clonotype: This may stem from a read error, because a much larger clone lies one nucleotide away. The conserved final phenylalanine or tryptophan is absent from the CDR3, which likely points to a read error. The rearrangement joins TRBV11-3 to TRBJ2-5; 8 nucleotides align to TRBD2. Trimming took 1 base from V and 5 from J; bases not matched to a gene: 6. CDR1 SGHNT and CDR2 YENEEA come from the germline V gene. The CDR3 spans 15 residues. The CDR3 DNA follows: TGTGCCAGCAGCTTAGCAAGCGGGAGCGGGGAGACCCAGTACTCC. Translated, it gives CASSLASGSGETQYS.

The chain has TRBV12-3 or TRBV12-4 and TRBJ2-2; 10 bases map to TRBD1. The junction had 5 bases not matched to a gene; V was cut back by 3 bases and J by 7 bases. The CDR3 has 15 amino acids. CDR3 sequence (DNA): TGTGCCAGCAGTTTCGGACAGGGGGAGGGCGGGGAGCTGTTTTTT. As protein: CASSFGQGEGGELFF.

Notes on this clonotype: A much bigger clone sits one base away, suggesting this may be a read error. The V gene is TRBV7-9, the J gene TRBJ1-4; D is perhaps TRBD1 (6 bases). The CDR3 contains 14 residues. Germline assignment: CDR1 SEHNR and CDR2 FQNEAQ (reference sequence). The CDR3, as DNA: TGTGCCAGCAGCTTTGGGGGGGCTGAGGAAAAACTGCTTTTT. Encoded protein: CASSFGGAEEKLLF.

In the case of this clonotype: A much larger clone sits a single nucleotide away, making a read error possible. The genes are TRBV5-1 and TRBJ2-7; D ambiguous. The CDR3 consists of 12 residues. Per germline, CDR1 SGHRS and CDR2 YFSETQ. CDR3 loop: CAISLGSYEQYF. The CDR3 DNA is TGCGCCATCAGCTTGGGAAGTTACGAGCAGTACTTC.

The V call is TRBV4-1, the J call TRBJ2-2; D gene unclear. The CDR3 is made up of 15 amino acids. The germline CDR1 and CDR2 sequences are MGHRA and YSYEKL. The ends were cut back, 1 base at V and 2 bases at J, with 8 bases in the middle. CDR3 loop: CASSQVNVNTGELFF. CDR3 nucleotides: TGCGCCAGCAGCCAAGTAAACGTAAACACCGGGGAGCTGTTTTTT.

This chain joins TRBV20-1 and TRBJ2-1; 7 positions match TRBD2. Germline V gene sequence: CDR1 DFQATT, CDR2 SNEGSKA (reference sequence). V lost 6 bases and J lost 14; bases outside the gene matches: 16. CDR3 length: 13 residues. This chain's CDR3 is CSARPASGLKEFF. DNA for the CDR3: TGCAGTGCCAGACCCGCTAGCGGCCTTAAGGAGTTCTTC.